This TCR beta chain is from a study of T cell responses to AZD1222 COVID-19 vaccine. About the research overall: Pooled samples include second doses given at about 4 or 12 weeks. Study results and limitations: Repertoire collection took place solely once the T cell response had peaked. The breadth and depth of Spike-specific TCRs increased once two AZD1222 doses had been given. Females outnumbered males among donors, who were mostly white British; clonal diversity was possibly underestimated.

Sequenced by immunoSEQ multiplex PCR; TCRdb stores in-frame clones only, minus some. Among over 100,000 clones, 87% were seen once, and the ten largest hold roughly 12%. This CDR3 is 12 amino acids long. Deletions cut 2 bases from V and 7 bases from J, with 9 bases between. CDR1 is SGDLS, CDR2 YYNGEE, per germline. Regarding this clone: Its target is not known.

The chain couples TRBV9 to TRBJ1-2; D call uncertain. This TCR derives from an adult in good health. The specimen was peripheral blood, collected on day 0 of AZD1222 vaccination. CDR3: CASSVFGSGYTF. The DNA of the CDR3 is TGTGCCAGCAGCGTTTTCGGGTCTGGCTACACCTTC.